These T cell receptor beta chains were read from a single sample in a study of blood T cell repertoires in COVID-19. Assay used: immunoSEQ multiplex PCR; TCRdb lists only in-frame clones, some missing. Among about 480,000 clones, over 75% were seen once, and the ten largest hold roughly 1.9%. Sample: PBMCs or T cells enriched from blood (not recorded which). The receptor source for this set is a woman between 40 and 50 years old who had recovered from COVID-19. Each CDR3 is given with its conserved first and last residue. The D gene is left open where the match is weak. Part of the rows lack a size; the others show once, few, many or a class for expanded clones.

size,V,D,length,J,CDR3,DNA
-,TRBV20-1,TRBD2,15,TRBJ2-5,CSASRQGRGTETQYF,TGCAGTGCTAGTCGACAAGGGAGGGGTACCGAGACCCAGTACTTC
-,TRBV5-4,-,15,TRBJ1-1,CASSLGGGENTEAFF,TGTGCCAGCAGCTTGGGGGGAGGTGAGAACACTGAAGCTTTCTTT
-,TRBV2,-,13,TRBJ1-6,CASSRDYNSPLHF,TGTGCCAGCTCCCGGGACTATAATTCACCCCTCCACTTT
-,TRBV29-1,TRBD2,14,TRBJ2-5,CSVDGTRNQETQYF,TGCAGCGTTGACGGGACTAGGAATCAAGAGACCCAGTACTTC
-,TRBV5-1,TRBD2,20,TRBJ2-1,CASSLVSNRTLAGGGTLWFF,TGCGCCAGCAGCTTAGTATCCAACCGGACACTAGCGGGAGGGGGAACTCTATGGTTCTTC
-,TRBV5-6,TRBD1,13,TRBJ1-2,CASRHTGGYGYTF,TGTGCCAGCAGGCACACAGGGGGCTATGGCTACACCTTC
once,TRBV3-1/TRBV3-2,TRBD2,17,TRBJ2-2,CASSQEALAGDTGELFF,TGTGCCAGCAGCCAAGAGGCACTAGCGGGAGACACCGGGGAGCTGTTTTTT
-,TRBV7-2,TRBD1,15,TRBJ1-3,CASSLGGRAGNTIYF,TGTGCCAGCAGTTTAGGGGGCAGGGCTGGAAACACCATATATTTT
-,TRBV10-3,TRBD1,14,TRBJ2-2,CAIRDRTNTGELFF,TGTGCCATCCGGGACAGGACGAACACCGGGGAGCTGTTTTTT
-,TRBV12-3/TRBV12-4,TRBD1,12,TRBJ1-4,CASSGQGEKLFF,TGTGCCAGCAGCGGACAGGGCGAAAAACTGTTTTTT
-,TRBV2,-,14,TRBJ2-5,CATKREENGETQYF,TGTGCCACCAAAAGGGAGGAGAATGGGGAGACCCAGTACTTC
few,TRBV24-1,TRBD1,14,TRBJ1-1,CATRSTTGDTEAFF,TGTGCCACCAGGTCGACTACAGGGGACACTGAAGCTTTCTTT
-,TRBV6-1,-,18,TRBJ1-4,CASSESFFGQGYSEKLFF,TGTGCCAGCAGTGAAAGCTTCTTTGGGCAGGGGTATTCTGAAAAACTGTTTTTT
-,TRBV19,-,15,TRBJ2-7,CASSIASATSYEQYF,TGTGCCAGTAGTATCGCTAGCGCAACCTCCTACGAGCAGTACTTC
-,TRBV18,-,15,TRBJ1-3,CASSPGANSGNTIYF,TGTGCCAGCTCACCAGGGGCGAACTCTGGAAACACCATATATTTT
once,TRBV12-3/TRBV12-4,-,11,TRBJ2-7,CASSQGPEQYF,TGTGCCAGCAGCCAGGGTCCCGAGCAGTACTTC
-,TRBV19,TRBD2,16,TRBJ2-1,CASSVAGGPNFHEQFF,TGTGCCAGTAGCGTAGCGGGAGGCCCGAATTTCCATGAGCAGTTCTTC
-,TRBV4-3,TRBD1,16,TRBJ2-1,CASSQDIVTRGLEQFF,TGCGCCAGCAGCCAAGATATAGTGACCAGGGGGCTTGAGCAGTTCTTC
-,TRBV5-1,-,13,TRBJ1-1,CASSLVSRIEAFF,TGCGCCAGCAGCTTGGTTAGCAGAATTGAAGCTTTCTTT
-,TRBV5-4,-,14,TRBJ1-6,CASTIRLDNSPLHF,TGTGCCAGCACCATCAGGCTTGACAATTCACCCCTCCACTTT
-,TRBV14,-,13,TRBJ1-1,CASSKHLNTEAFF,TGTGCCAGCAGCAAGCACTTGAACACTGAAGCTTTCTTT
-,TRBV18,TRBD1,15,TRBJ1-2,CASSPNQQGMYGYTF,TGTGCCAGCTCCCCAAATCAACAGGGGATGTATGGCTACACCTTC
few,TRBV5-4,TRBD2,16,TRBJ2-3,CASSGGLADITDTQYF,TGTGCCAGCAGCGGGGGACTAGCGGACATCACAGATACGCAGTATTTT
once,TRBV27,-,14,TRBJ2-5,CASRAQGFQETQYF,TGTGCCAGCAGGGCACAGGGTTTCCAAGAGACCCAGTACTTC
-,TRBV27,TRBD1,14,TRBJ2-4,CASSLSGTVNIQYF,TGTGCCAGCAGTTTATCCGGGACAGTAAACATTCAGTACTTC
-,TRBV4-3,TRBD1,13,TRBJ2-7,CASSTGTGMKQYF,TGCGCCAGCAGCACCGGGACAGGCATGAAGCAGTACTTC
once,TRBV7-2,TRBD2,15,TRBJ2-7,CASMATSGSPYEQYF,TGTGCCAGCATGGCGACTAGCGGGAGCCCCTACGAGCAGTACTTC
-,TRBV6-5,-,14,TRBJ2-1,CASRTPLGVEEQFF,TGTGCCAGCAGGACTCCCCTGGGTGTTGAAGAGCAGTTCTTC
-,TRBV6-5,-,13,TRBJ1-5,CASTGTGNQPQHF,TGTGCCAGCACCGGCACGGGTAATCAGCCCCAGCATTTT
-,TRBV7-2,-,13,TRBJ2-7,CASSTGFRYEQYF,TGTGCCAGCAGCACAGGGTTCAGGTACGAGCAGTACTTC
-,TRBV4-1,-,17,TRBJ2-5,CASSQALDPPAGETQYF,TGCGCCAGCAGCCAAGCCCTTGACCCACCTGCGGGGGAGACCCAGTACTTC
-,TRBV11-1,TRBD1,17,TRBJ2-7,CASSLAPGTGASYEQYF,TGTGCCAGCAGCTTAGCCCCCGGGACAGGGGCCTCCTACGAGCAGTACTTC